This T cell receptor beta chain is drawn from a study of blood T cell repertoires in COVID-19. The V end was cut by 3 bases, the J end by 7 bases, with 15 bases between. Germline values: CDR1 MGHRA, CDR2 YSYEKL. The CDR3 length is 14 residues. Sequenced by immunoSEQ multiplex PCR; TCRdb stores in-frame clones only, minus some. In the table there are 75,000 to 85,000 clones, roughly 78% of which are singletons. Material for sequencing was peripheral blood. The chain carries TRBV4-1 and TRBJ1-2, with a weak D call TRBD1 (6 bases). The source of this sequence is a human donor in a cohort sampled during active COVID-19. CDR3 in amino acids: CASSHGQGIVGYTF. DNA for the CDR3: TGCGCCAGCAGCCACGGGCAGGGGATAGTTGGCTACACCTTC.